One sample yielded the 20 T cell receptor beta chains listed below, sequenced in a study of CD8+ T cells in alopecia areata (dated by TCRdb to the late 2010s). Library preparation employed the immunoSEQ multiplex PCR assay. For TCR sequencing, RNA was extracted from every sample and reverse transcribed into cDNA to serve as template. What TCRdb holds here is the immuneACCESS table cut down to in-frame rearrangements. Part of the clones is not present; checked against another copy, under half of the missing clones reflect an unresolved V gene, and the others are unexplained. For this sample the table gives roughly 250,000 clones, of which 67% were detected only once. The ten most abundant clones make up approximately 1.2% of the sample. Explained via the paper, the time point label denotes: baseline before oral tofacitinib. The starting material was CD4+ T cells sorted from blood, obtained at week 0. The receptor source for this set is a human donor with alopecia areata.

This chain connects TRBV10-3 to TRBJ2-7, with 10 bases aligning to TRBD1. The CDR3 sequence is 14 residues long. Trimming cost V 8 bases and J 0 bases; bases outside gene matches: 4. Germline V gene data show CDR1 as ENHRY and CDR2 as SYGVKD. The CDR3 DNA is TGTGCCATCGTCCGGGACAGGGGCTCCTACGAGCAGTACTTC. This sequence encodes CAIVRDRGSYEQYF.

V usage is TRBV14 and J usage is TRBJ2-5; D gene uncertain. The CDR3 length is 14 residues. CDR1 and CDR2 from the germline V gene are SGHDN and FVKESK. V dropped 2 bases and J dropped 6 bases, with 13 bases sitting between them. The CDR3 nucleotides are TGTGCCAGCAGCCAAATGATAGCTGCCCAGACCCAGTACTTC. This gives the protein CASSQMIAAQTQYF.

The genes are TRBV30 and TRBJ2-5; possibly TRBD2 for D (7 bases). CDR1 is GTSNPN and CDR2 is SVGIG in the germline V gene (reference sequence). This CDR3 has 16 amino acids. V lost 4 bases and J 4 bases, leaving 22 bases between the germline ends. The CDR3 loop is CAWTPLFRGGGETQYF. The CDR3 nucleotides are TGTGCCTGGACCCCTCTCTTCAGGGGAGGGGGAGAGACCCAGTACTTC. The whole variable domain, remainder taken from reference TRBV30 and TRBJ2-5, is SQTIHQWPATLVQPVGSPLSLECTVEGTSNPNLYWYRQAAGRGLQLLFYSVGIGQISSEVPQNLSASRPQDRQFILSSKKLLLSDSGFYLCAWTPLFRGGGETQYFGPGTRLLVL.

V usage is TRBV4-2 and J usage is TRBJ2-7, with 7 positions matching TRBD2. The junction had 7 bases not matched to a gene; V was cut back by 0 bases and J by 2 bases. The germline CDR1 and CDR2 sequences are LGHNA and YNFKEQ. This CDR3 contains 16 residues. In DNA form, the CDR3 reads TGTGCCAGCAGCCAAGACAGGGCTAGCGGAGCCTACGAGCAGTACTTC. Encoded protein: CASSQDRASGAYEQYF.

The rearrangement joins TRBV30 to TRBJ2-2; either TRBD1 or TRBD2 may supply D (6 bases each). V lost 0 bases to trimming and J lost 5 bases, with 13 bases between them. Germline V gene sequence: CDR1 GTSNPN, CDR2 SVGIG (reference sequence). CDR3 length equals 15 residues. CDR3 region: CAWSVVRGPTGELFF. CDR3 sequence (DNA): TGTGCCTGGAGTGTAGTCCGGGGGCCTACCGGGGAGCTGTTTTTT.

V gene TRBV10-3 combines with J gene TRBJ2-7; D not certain. The CDR3 is 13 amino acids. Germline loops: CDR1 ENHRY, CDR2 SYGVKD. Trimming pared 2 bases from V and 3 bases from J, leaving 8 bases between. CDR3 region: CAISEDGFYEQYF. The CDR3 nucleotides are TGTGCCATCAGTGAGGACGGGTTCTACGAGCAGTACTTC.

V is TRBV30 and J is TRBJ1-5; D unresolved. Trimming cost V 2 bases and J 3 bases, with 5 bases left between them. Germline values: CDR1 GTSNPN, CDR2 SVGIG (reference sequence). The CDR3 sequence is 12 residues long. CDR3 amino acids: CAWSFTNQPQHF. CDR3 DNA: TGTGCCTGGAGTTTCACCAATCAGCCCCAGCATTTT.

The chain couples TRBV29-1 to TRBJ1-1; 9 positions match TRBD1. Trimming at V came to 7 bases and at J to 2 bases, leaving 5 bases not matched to a gene. The CDR3 consists of 13 residues. Germline values: CDR1 SQVTM, CDR2 ANQGSEA. DNA of the CDR3: TGCAGCGCGCCGGGACAGGGAAACACTGAAGCTTTCTTT. Its translation: CSAPGQGNTEAFF.

This clone turned up a few times. The rearrangement links TRBV29-1 to TRBJ2-5; possible D gene TRBD2, 6 bases. The CDR3 sequence is 15 residues long. Trimming left V 6 bases short and J 2 bases short, with 19 bases between. Germline CDR1 and CDR2: SQVTM and ANQGSEA. The CDR3 DNA sequence: TGCAGCGTCGCACCCGGACTACTGATTCAAGAGACCCAGTACTTC. It codes for CSVAPGLLIQETQYF.

This clone occurred a few times. The chain couples TRBV29-1 to TRBJ2-5; TRBD2 matches at 12 bases. The germline V gene has CDR1 SQVTM and CDR2 ANQGSEA. With 7 bases clipped from V and 7 bases from J, the junction kept 10 bases outside the gene matches. This CDR3 contains 14 residues. The CDR3 protein is CSGGLAGLQGTQYF. The CDR3 bases are TGCAGCGGCGGACTAGCGGGACTTCAGGGGACCCAGTACTTC.

The chain is built from TRBV30 and TRBJ1-2; no clear D gene. The germline gives CDR1 GTSNPN, CDR2 SVGIG (reference sequence). V dropped 3 bases and J dropped 6 bases, with 26 bases sitting between them. The CDR3 consists of 17 residues. The CDR3 region has the DNA TGTGCCTGGAGGACCCCGGGCCCTAGGGCGGGTGGGGATGGCTACACCTTC. Translation gives CAWRTPGPRAGGDGYTF. The full variable domain, with the rest looked up from reference TRBV30 and TRBJ1-2, is SQTIHQWPATLVQPVGSPLSLECTVEGTSNPNLYWYRQAAGRGLQLLFYSVGIGQISSEVPQNLSASRPQDRQFILSSKKLLLSDSGFYLCAWRTPGPRAGGDGYTFGSGTRLTVV.

The chain has TRBV4-3 and TRBJ2-3, with 10 positions matching TRBD2. The CDR3 contains 18 residues. V trimming: 1 base; J trimming: 8 bases; junction bases outside the gene matches: 15. Germline CDR1 and CDR2: LGHNA and YSLEER. CDR3 coding DNA: TGCGCCAGCAGCCAAGCGGCACTAGCGGGGAGAGGGCGCGGTACGCAGTATTTT. Amino acids: CASSQAALAGRGRGTQYF.

The rearrangement uses TRBV5-6 and TRBJ1-5; 9 nucleotides match TRBD1. The V gene's germline CDR1 is SGHDT and CDR2 YYEEEE. Losses at the gene ends were 4 bases for V and 3 bases for J; bases not matched to a gene: 5. The CDR3 is 15 amino acids. CDR3 amino acids: CASSPGTGNNQPQHF. CDR3 DNA: TGTGCCAGCAGCCCGGGGACAGGGAACAATCAGCCCCAGCATTTT.

Notes on this clone: Other DNA sequences within the sample encode an identical CDR3. This chain links TRBV29-1 with TRBJ2-7, with D possibly being TRBD1 (5 bases). The germline CDR1 and CDR2 sequences are SQVTM and ANQGSEA. V was shortened by 6 bases and J by 0 bases, with 12 bases between the two germline ends. The CDR3 length is 13 residues. The CDR3 reads CSVGSRDSYEQYF. The CDR3 nucleotides are TGCAGCGTGGGAAGCAGGGACTCCTACGAGCAGTACTTC.

The chain couples TRBV2 to TRBJ2-5; the D gene is possibly TRBD1 (5 bases). Germline CDR1 is SNHLY and CDR2 is FYNNEI. This CDR3 is 13 amino acids long. Trimming removed 0 bases at V and 4 bases at J, with 6 bases between. CDR3 in DNA: TGTGCCAGCAGTGAAGCGGGGCGAGAGACCCAGTACTTC. Translation gives CASSEAGRETQYF.

The count of this clone is one. The chain uses TRBV29-1 and TRBJ2-3; the match to TRBD2 covers 8 bases. Germline V gene lookup returns CDR1 SQVTM and CDR2 ANQGSEA. This CDR3 has 13 residues. The junction had 3 bases not matched to a gene; V was cut back by 0 bases and J by 7 bases. CDR3 nucleotides: TGCAGCGTTGAAGACGGGGGGGCTAATACGCAGTATTTT. Its protein product is CSVEDGGANTQYF.

This clone was picked up a small number of times. This sequence joins TRBV29-1 and TRBJ2-2; TRBD1 aligns across 7 bases. J gave up 3 bases and V 7 bases, and 8 bases lay outside the gene matches. The CDR3 is 14 amino acids. Germline values: CDR1 SQVTM, CDR2 ANQGSEA. CDR3: CSGLRGGDTGELFF. The CDR3 region has the DNA TGCAGCGGCCTGAGAGGGGGCGACACCGGGGAGCTGTTTTTT.

This chain links TRBV6-5 with TRBJ1-2; possible D gene TRBD1, 6 bases. V was shortened by 6 bases and J by 5 bases, with 13 bases between the two germline ends. The CDR3 spans 13 residues. Germline V lookup: CDR1 MNHEY, CDR2 SVGAGI. CDR3 sequence reads: CASRRGQKYGYTF. CDR3 nucleotide sequence: TGTGCCAGCAGACGCGGACAGAAATATGGCTACACCTTC.

The chain couples TRBV29-1 to TRBJ2-1, with D tentatively TRBD2 (6 bases). CDR3 size: 14 residues. Trimming shortened V by 6 bases and J by 4 bases, and 16 bases separated the two germline ends. The germline V gene has CDR1 SQVTM and CDR2 ANQGSEA. The CDR3 loop reads CSVKAGTGYNEQFF. As DNA, the CDR3 is TGCAGCGTCAAAGCCGGGACTGGTTACAATGAGCAGTTCTTC.

The rearrangement uses TRBV4-2 and TRBJ2-5, with 8 bases that match TRBD2. Germline V CDR1 and CDR2: LGHNA, YNFKEQ. The CDR3 runs to 16 residues. V lost 0 bases to trimming and J lost 2 bases; unmatched junction nucleotides: 5. As DNA, the CDR3 is TGTGCCAGCAGCCAAGATGGGACTAGGCGACAAGAGACCCAGTACTTC. This codes for CASSQDGTRRQETQYF.